The entry that follows covers one TCR beta chain sequence. This clonotype has a count of ten or more. The specificity of this receptor is unknown. Qualities for individual bases were not recorded, and no much larger clone is one base off. Without any cell sorting, total RNA and DNA were extracted together from roughly 21-30 mg of bulk tissue using the AllPrep DNA/RNA mini kit. Between November 2015 and 2016, a few patients in China with histopathologically diagnosed primary liver carcinoma had surgical resection. At the time of sampling, the patients had chronic HBV infection and had not received any treatment. Fresh tumor and adjacent tissue pieces were bisected, with one half stored in RNAlater at -80 degrees C and the other half sent for histology. The data derive from a study of tumor-infiltrating lymphocytes in primary liver carcinoma (dated by TCRdb to 2016 to 2017). Concerning the study at large: Of the five patients, three men and two women aged 30 to 69 years, four had hepatocellular carcinoma and one had combined HCC and intrahepatic cholangiocarcinoma. The five patients had tumors staged T1-T3 N0M0, with maximum diameters ranging from roughly 4.2 to 11 cm. Roughly 3.5 to 7.5 million productive TCRbeta reads were obtained per sample, and no significant difference in read depth was found between tissue types. For each liver tumor, the study sampled five regions along with adjacent normal tissue and blood, and applied TCRbeta repertoire sequencing, expression microarrays and whole-exome sequencing. A total of 35 or so specimens from 5 patients underwent TCRbeta repertoire sequencing, comprising around 25 tumor regions, 5 adjacent noncancerous liver tissues and 5 peripheral blood samples. Repertoires from technical replicates were highly reproducible, with mean shared-clone rates near 0.89 and correlation coefficients above 0.98. General findings and caveats noted by the study authors: Only a few patients were included in the study, and the authors note that the findings should be validated in a larger study. A significantly larger repertoire fraction was made up by the top 250 clones in tumors than in blood (p = 0.039). Because the samples were bulk and unsorted, CD4+ and CD8+ T cell repertoires could not be compared. Because sequencing covered only the TCR beta chain and unpaired alpha chains were not captured, true repertoire diversity is likely underestimated. Repertoire overlap was higher between tumor regions (mean around 35%) than tumor-adjacent (around 17%) or tumor-blood (approximately 15%) pairs, consistent with antigen-driven expansion.

Using a constant-region primer and ProtoScript II reverse transcriptase, TCRbeta-specific cDNA was reverse-transcribed from 500 ng total RNA. Three nested multiplex PCR rounds, following a slightly modified ARM-PCR procedure, were used to build the TCRbeta libraries. Each of the first two PCR rounds ran for around 10 cycles using multiplex TRBV1-TRBV30 forward primers together with a Cbeta reverse primer. A final 25-cycle PCR with Deep VentR polymerase added sample barcodes and Illumina adapters. Amplicons of 200-500 bp were gel-purified with a QIAquick gel extraction kit before sequencing. TCRbeta amplicons were sequenced on an Illumina HiSeq 2500 with 250-bp paired-end reads. As for how the authors treated the data: Trimmomatic v0.33 was used to quality-trim the reads, and FLASH v1.2.11 was used to merge paired reads so that full CDR3 sequences could be recovered. V, D and J germline segments were assigned to the rearranged TCRbeta sequences using MiGEC v1.2.1b. Clonotype statistics and Shannon-Wiener diversity indices were computed with VDJtools v1.0.0. Except for diversity analysis, only the 250 most abundant clonotypes of each sample were used in subsequent analyses to reduce sampling bias. TCRdb passed the public sequencing reads through fastp at Q25 and MiXCR, retaining productive beta sequences. Each CDR3 protein gets just one entry, which takes the most common genes and DNA from the rows behind it. Here the V and J calls rest on TCRdb's processing, not on the authors' analysis. Across this sample there are over 100,000 distinct CDR3 sequences, with nearly 70% seen only once. The top ten clones comprise more than 7% of the sample.

The CDR3 numbers 15 residues from cysteine through phenylalanine. Of the read, only the CDR3 DNA is kept; its 45 bases are in frame from base 1. V drops 7 bases and J drops 0 bases, leaving 18 bases in between. Reading the germline V gene gives CDR1 SQVTM and CDR2 ANQGSEA. The chain links TRBV29-1 with TRBJ1-1; TRBD1 could be the D gene, as 6 bases match. Input material: tumor-adjacent normal liver tissue. This TCR derives from a woman aged 60-75 years with primary liver carcinoma and hepatitis B virus infection. The DNA reads as follows: TGCAGCGGGTCGCACTCCGGGACACTGAACACTGAAGCTTTCTTT. Its protein product is CSGSHSGTLNTEAFF.